These 9 T cell receptor beta chains came from one sample sequenced in a study of OX40 agonist ivuxolimab in advanced cancers. The library came from the immunoSEQ multiplex PCR assay. Sourced from immuneACCESS, this table was stored by TCRdb with only in-frame sequences that have V and J called. A share of the clones is absent; for the studies checked, an unresolved V gene accounts for under half, and the remainder has no known explanation. This sample holds roughly 46,000 clones; 70% to 90% were observed only once. Together, the top ten hold 0.55% to 0.65% of the sample. This specimen consisted of CD4+ or CD8+ T cells sorted from blood, obtained in a trial of the OX40 agonist ivuxolimab. These receptor sequences come from an adult with an advanced solid tumor such as melanoma, head and neck, liver or kidney cancer.

The chain has TRBV4-1 and TRBJ2-2; a possible D gene is TRBD1 (5 bases). This CDR3 comprises 15 residues. The V gene's germline CDR1 is MGHRA and CDR2 YSYEKL. The V and J ends lost 4 bases and 4 bases respectively, with 13 bases between them. In DNA form, the CDR3 reads TGCGCCAGCAGCCGTGTGGGGCCGGGCACCGGGGAGCTGTTTTTT. Translated: CASSRVGPGTGELFF.

The chain joins TRBV30 to TRBJ2-2; TRBD2 might be the D (7 bases). Germline loops: CDR1 GTSNPN, CDR2 SVGIG (reference sequence). Trimming took 0 bases from V and 0 from J, leaving 11 bases between them. CDR3 length equals 16 residues. The CDR3 protein is CAWSVGGGANTGELFF. DNA for the CDR3: TGTGCCTGGAGTGTAGGAGGGGGGGCGAACACCGGGGAGCTGTTTTTT.

This clone was recorded only once. The V and J genes are TRBV28 and TRBJ1-2; D is unresolved. CDR1 and CDR2 (germline): MDHEN, SYDVKM. Trimming took off 3 bases at V and 4 bases at J, with 15 bases between the two ends. CDR3 length equals 15 residues. The CDR3 reads CASSLAGLRSYGYTF. For the CDR3, the DNA is TGTGCCAGCAGTTTGGCGGGGTTAAGGAGCTATGGCTACACCTTC.

The genes are TRBV11-2 and TRBJ2-3, with 7 bases fitting TRBD2. The V and J ends lost 4 bases and 4 bases, in that order; junction bases with no gene match: 11. The CDR3 has 16 residues. Germline values: CDR1 SGHAT, CDR2 FQNNGV. DNA for the CDR3: TGTGCCAGCAGCTCCCGGCGGGGAGGGCCGTCAGATACGCAGTATTTT. Translating gives CASSSRRGGPSDTQYF.

This clone was seen just once. V usage is TRBV11-2 and J usage is TRBJ1-1, with D possibly TRBD1 on 6 matching bases. Germline V gene data show CDR1 as SGHAT and CDR2 as FQNNGV. Trimming took off 5 bases at V and 3 bases at J, with 13 bases between the two ends. This CDR3 comprises 14 residues. The CDR3 region is CASSPQTGYTEAFF. Written as DNA, the CDR3 is TGTGCCAGCAGCCCTCAGACAGGTTACACTGAAGCTTTCTTT.

The V and J genes are TRBV5-1 and TRBJ2-3, with 12 bases that match TRBD2. This CDR3 is built from 18 residues. Germline V gene lookup returns CDR1 SGHRS and CDR2 YFSETQ. V lost 0 bases to trimming and J lost 2 bases; unmatched junction nucleotides: 7. The CDR3 coding sequence is TGCGCCAGCAGCTTGGACCCTAGCGGGAGGGTGAACACAGATACGCAGTATTTT. Protein: CASSLDPSGRVNTDTQYF. Supplemented by reference TRBV5-1 and TRBJ2-3, the full variable domain reads KAGVTQTPRYLIKTRGQQVTLSCSPISGHRSVSWYQQTPGQGLQFLFEYFSETQRNKGNFPGRFSGRQFSNSRSEMNVSTLELGDSALYLCASSLDPSGRVNTDTQYFGPGTRLTVL.

The rearrangement uses TRBV19 and TRBJ2-7; 9 bases are shared with TRBD1. Germline CDR1 is LNHDA and CDR2 is SQIVND (reference sequence). The J segment lost 3 bases and the V segment lost 4 bases, leaving 4 bases of the junction unmatched. The CDR3 covers 14 residues. The CDR3: CASSTAGQGYEQYF. DNA for the CDR3: TGTGCCAGTAGTACCGCGGGACAGGGCTACGAGCAGTACTTC.

The chain is built from TRBV30 and TRBJ2-5; TRBD1 is a possible D gene (6 bases). Trimming removed 0 bases from V and 5 bases from J, with 13 bases in between. CDR1 is GTSNPN, CDR2 SVGIG, per germline (reference sequence). The CDR3 has 14 residues. CDR3 loop: CAWSVQQGRETQYF. CDR3 DNA: TGTGCCTGGAGTGTACAACAGGGCCGCGAGACCCAGTACTTC.

The chain carries TRBV11-2 and TRBJ2-3, with TRBD1 identical over 8 bases. Losses at the gene ends were 2 bases for V and 11 bases for J; bases not matched to a gene: 9. CDR1 and CDR2 (germline): SGHAT, FQNNGV. There are 14 residues in the CDR3. The CDR3 DNA follows: TGTGCCAGCAGCTTAAAACAGGGGGTAGAGGGGCAGTATTTT. Translated, it gives CASSLKQGVEGQYF.